This T cell receptor (beta chain) was sequenced for a study of CD8 T cells in Susac syndrome (dated by TCRdb to about 2019). As for the study more broadly: Whether CD8+ T cell activation and differentiation in Susac syndrome was antigen driven was tested using repertoire sequencing.

High-throughput TCR beta sequencing profiled peripheral blood CD8+ and CD4+ T cells from healthy donors, Susac syndrome patients and multiple sclerosis patients. The multiple sclerosis controls were treatment-naive patients who had stable or active relapsing-remitting disease and met the revised McDonald criteria. Bulk CD8+ and CD4+ T cells were purified by magnetic negative isolation, whereas CD8+ TEMRA cells were enriched by FACS. Blood was drawn into EDTA tubes, processed within 24 hours, and PBMCs were isolated by density gradient centrifugation. PBMCs intended for TCR sequencing were cryopreserved in liquid nitrogen and were subsequently thawed in a 37 degrees C water bath. The sorted or isolated CD4+, CD8+ and CD8+ TEMRA cells reached a purity of at least 90%. Regarding this clonotype: The antigen this receptor binds is unknown. The record has no base qualities; no much larger clone is one base away.

General study outcomes and caveats: The number of individuals in the TCR sequencing and HLA analysis was acknowledged as relatively small.

RNA was extracted using the RNeasy kit, and roughly 0.5 to 1 ug of the RNA was reverse transcribed with random hexamers. TCR beta CDR3 regions were amplified with the immunoSEQ multiplex PCR assay covering 54 Vbeta and 13 Jbeta segments. PCR amplification bias was corrected by using a synthetic template baseline for primer optimization and computational correction. In the original analysis: Only productive sequences were kept, with reads annotated to V, D and J genes according to IMGT and analyzed in immunoSEQ Analyzer. Clonality was calculated as one minus the Shannon entropy normalized by log2 of the number of productive unique sequences. Public and private clones were assessed among the 100 most prevalent clones of each patient and control. Clones were defined as Susac-specific when absent from the healthy and MS cohorts, from about 1,100 published viral clones and from other ImmuneACCESS disease sequences. TCRdb itself trimmed the public reads at Q25 with fastp, ran MiXCR and retained productive beta chains. For every CDR3 protein sequence, its rows merge into one entry that carries the most common genes and DNA. TCRdb assigned the V and J calls; the authors' analysis was not used. Recorded for this sample are under 150,000 distinct CDR3 sequences; approximately 94% of them occurred a single time. The ten largest clones represent 0.1% to 0.15% of the sample.

CDR1 and CDR2 are drawn from the germline V gene: MNHNS, SASEGT. At the junction V is shortened by 4 bases and J by 1 base, with 8 bases in between. From cysteine to phenylalanine, the CDR3 is 14 amino acids long. The retained sequence is limited to the CDR3, 42 bases, with the frame set at the first base. The rearrangement joined TRBV6-1 to TRBJ1-3, with the D gene call left open. The sequence derives from a human donor with multiple sclerosis. The sample taken for sequencing was CD4+ T cells from PBMCs. The CDR3 region: CASSALGSGNTIYF. The nucleotides read TGTGCCAGCAGTGCCCTGGGTTCTGGAAACACCATATATTTT.